The 20 T cell receptor beta chains below come from one sample, sequenced in a study of T cell responses to AZD1222 COVID-19 vaccine. The repertoire was sequenced with immunoSEQ multiplex PCR; TCRdb's copy has only in-frame clones and lacks some. Of approximately 72,000 clones in the sample, about nine tenths are singletons; the top ten hold about 28%. The source was peripheral blood, collected 28 days after the second AZD1222 dose. Receptors were obtained from an adult who received the AZD1222 COVID-19 vaccine.

The rearrangement joins TRBV12-5 to TRBJ2-5; 8 bases map to TRBD2. Looked up from germline, CDR1 is LGHNT and CDR2 is FRNRAP. Trimming at V came to 0 bases and at J to 2 bases, leaving 14 bases not matched to a gene. The CDR3 length is 19 residues. CDR3 sequence reads: CASGLVRLPSGRTQETQYF. The CDR3 DNA is TGTGCTAGTGGTTTGGTCAGATTACCGAGCGGGAGAACACAAGAGACCCAGTACTTC.

This chain uses TRBV12-3 or TRBV12-4 with TRBJ1-1; possibly TRBD1 for D (5 bases). Trimming pared 3 bases from V and 3 bases from J, leaving 8 bases between. The CDR3 runs 13 residues. For the CDR3, the DNA is TGTGCCAGCAGTTTCAGGGAGCACACTGAAGCTTTCTTT. This translates into CASSFREHTEAFF.

The chain uses TRBV29-1 and TRBJ1-2; D is undetermined. Germline V gives CDR1 SQVTM, CDR2 ANQGSEA. The CDR3 extends over 12 amino acids. Between the trimmed V and J ends, which lost 0 bases and 6 bases, there was a span of 8 bases. CDR3 in amino acids: CSVEENGDGYTF. Here the CDR3 DNA reads TGCAGCGTTGAAGAAAATGGGGATGGCTACACCTTC.

The chain employs TRBV7-3 and TRBJ2-7, with D perhaps matching TRBD1 or TRBD2 (5 bases each). The germline CDR1 and CDR2 sequences are SGHTA and FQGTGA. V lost 1 base and J 3 bases, leaving 10 bases between the germline ends. The CDR3 sequence is 14 residues long. The CDR3 DNA is TGTGCCAGCAGCTTAAGTGGGGGAAACTACGAGCAGTACTTC. It specifies CASSLSGGNYEQYF.

The chain uses TRBV18 and TRBJ1-3; no reliable D call. CDR1 and CDR2 from the germline V gene are KGHSH and LQKENI. This CDR3 region has 16 residues. The V gene lost 3 bases and the J gene lost 4 bases, with 16 bases spanning the gap. Here the CDR3 reads CASSPGRLLEGNTIYF. CDR3 bases: TGTGCCAGCTCACCCGGGCGGCTCTTGGAAGGAAACACCATATATTTT.

The DNA for the CDR3 is TGCGCCAGCAGCTCAAACAGGGGCCAAAACACCGGGGAGCTGTTTTTT. This encodes CASSSNRGQNTGELFF. This sequence joins TRBV5-1 and TRBJ2-2; 7 bases match TRBD1. The germline gives CDR1 SGHRS, CDR2 YFSETQ. Germline trimming cut 3 bases from V and 2 bases from J; bases unmatched to any gene: 7. This CDR3 comprises 16 residues.

The chain uses TRBV7-9 and TRBJ2-7, with unresolved D. The V gene lost 5 bases and the J gene lost 3 bases, with 14 bases spanning the gap. The CDR3 totals 14 residues. Germline lookup yields CDR1 SEHNR and CDR2 FQNEAQ (reference sequence). Here the CDR3 reads CASSTTSHGYEQYF. The CDR3 DNA sequence: TGTGCCAGCAGCACCACGTCGCACGGCTACGAGCAGTACTTC.

The CDR3, as DNA: TGTGCCATCAGTCCCGAGGATAGTCTGCCCCAGCATTTT. The encoded protein is CAISPEDSLPQHF. The chain recombines TRBV10-3 with TRBJ1-5; D is unresolved. This CDR3 contains 13 residues. Per germline, CDR1 ENHRY and CDR2 SYGVKD. The V gene lost 5 bases and the J gene lost 9 bases, with 14 bases spanning the gap.

The chain is built from TRBV10-1 and TRBJ1-1; D is unclear. Germline loops: CDR1 WNHNN, CDR2 SYGVQD (reference sequence). The CDR3 totals 14 residues. V gave up 0 bases and J gave up 0 bases, with 5 bases separating them. This chain's CDR3 is CASSESVLNTEAFF. The CDR3 nucleotides are TGCGCCAGCAGTGAGTCTGTCCTGAACACTGAAGCTTTCTTT.

The V gene is TRBV7-8, the J gene TRBJ1-5; D is ambiguous. Deletions cut 1 base from V and 1 base from J, with 14 bases between. The V gene's germline CDR1 is SGHVS and CDR2 FQNEAQ. The CDR3 runs to 17 residues. As DNA, the CDR3 is TGTGCCAGCAGCTTAGTTGCGGGGTCCAGAAGCAATCAGCCCCAGCATTTT. Encoded protein: CASSLVAGSRSNQPQHF.

The genes are TRBV11-2 and TRBJ1-1; weak D call: TRBD1 (6 bases). This CDR3 has 15 residues. In germline, CDR1 is SGHAT, CDR2 FQNNGV. V lost 0 bases to trimming and J lost 5 bases, with 13 bases between them. In DNA form, the CDR3 reads TGTGCCAGCAGCTTAGATGGGGGGCGCCGTACTGAAGCTTTCTTT. Translated, it gives CASSLDGGRRTEAFF.

This chain joins TRBV9 and TRBJ2-2, with 14 bases lining up with TRBD2. The junction had 9 bases not matched to a gene; V was cut back by 4 bases and J by 7 bases. CDR3 size: 17 residues. CDR1 is SGDLS, CDR2 YYNGEE, per germline. The CDR3 nucleotides read TGTGCCAGCAGCCCTCGGACTAGCGGGAGGTTAAGCGGGGAGCTGTTTTTT. Its protein is CASSPRTSGRLSGELFF.

This chain connects TRBV11-2 to TRBJ1-5; no clear D. The length of the CDR3 is 14 residues. The V gene's germline CDR1 is SGHAT and CDR2 FQNNGV. Deletions cut 0 bases from V and 0 bases from J, with 3 bases between. This CDR3 reads CASSLENSNQPQHF. CDR3 in DNA: TGTGCCAGCAGCTTAGAAAATAGCAATCAGCCCCAGCATTTT.

The chain has TRBV15 and TRBJ1-5; no clear D. Germline V gene lookup returns CDR1 LNHNV and CDR2 YYDKDF (reference sequence). V was cut by 0 bases and J by 11 bases, with 8 bases left in between. This CDR3 has 12 residues. The CDR3 bases are TGTGCCACCAGCAGAGATTTCCTGGCCCAGCATTTT. Amino acid sequence: CATSRDFLAQHF. The whole variable domain, filled in from reference TRBV15 and TRBJ1-5, reads DAMVIQNPRYQVTQFGKPVTLSCSQTLNHNVMYWYQQKSSQAPKLLFHYYDKDFNNEADTPDNFQSRRPNTSFCFLDIRSPGLGDTAMYLCATSRDFLAQHFGDGTRLSIL.

The chain combines TRBV15 with TRBJ2-2, with 9 positions matching TRBD2. CDR3 length: 15 residues. V dropped 1 base and J dropped 7; count of bases not matched to a gene: 4. The V gene's germline CDR1 is LNHNV and CDR2 YYDKDF (reference sequence). DNA for the CDR3: TGTGCCACCAGCAGAGGTGGACTAGCGAGCGGGGAGCTGTTTTTT. Encoded protein: CATSRGGLASGELFF.

The gene calls are TRBV6-2 or TRBV6-3 and TRBJ2-3; D is perhaps TRBD1 (6 bases). Trimming cost V 0 bases and J 0 bases, with 7 bases left between them. The germline V gene has CDR1 MNHEY and CDR2 SVGEGT. This CDR3 region has 15 residues. CDR3 protein: CASSYSGQSTDTQYF. The CDR3 DNA reads TGTGCCAGCAGTTACTCAGGACAGAGCACAGATACGCAGTATTTT.

The chain joins TRBV7-9 to TRBJ1-2; D might be TRBD1 (5 bases). Germline V gives CDR1 SEHNR, CDR2 FQNEAQ (reference sequence). With 5 bases removed from V and 2 bases from J, the gap between germline ends came to 18 bases. This CDR3 region has 16 residues. The CDR3 nucleotides read TGTGCCAGCAGCCGACCAGGGATTCGGGGCAACTATGGCTACACCTTC. Encoded protein: CASSRPGIRGNYGYTF.

The chain has TRBV2 and TRBJ2-3; possible D gene TRBD2, 5 bases. The CDR3 has 14 residues. V lost 3 bases and J lost 3, with 10 bases in between. Germline CDR1 reads SNHLY; CDR2 reads FYNNEI. The CDR3 reads CASSDREKTDTQYF. Written as DNA, the CDR3 is TGTGCCAGCAGTGATCGGGAAAAAACAGATACGCAGTATTTT. Full variable domain (outside the CDR3, taken from reference TRBV2 and TRBJ2-3): EPEVTQTPSHQVTQMGQEVILRCVPISNHLYFYWYRQILGQKVEFLVSFYNNEISEKSEIFDDQFSVERPDGSNFTLKIRSTKLEDSAMYFCASSDREKTDTQYFGPGTRLTVL.

The rearrangement joins TRBV9 to TRBJ2-2, with D unclear. V was cut by 4 bases and J by 1 base, with 8 bases left in between. In germline, CDR1 is SGDLS, CDR2 YYNGEE. The CDR3 sequence is 14 residues long. CDR3 region: CASSTLQNTGELFF. The DNA for the CDR3 is TGTGCCAGCAGCACCTTACAGAACACCGGGGAGCTGTTTTTT.

The chain has TRBV18 and TRBJ2-7; TRBD2 matches 8 bases. The junction had 12 bases not matched to a gene; V was cut back by 4 bases and J by 7 bases. Germline V lookup: CDR1 KGHSH, CDR2 LQKENI. This CDR3 is built from 15 residues. The CDR3 loop is CASSQVSGRAGEQYF. In nucleotides, the CDR3 is TGTGCCAGCTCACAGGTCTCCGGGAGGGCCGGGGAGCAGTACTTC.